These 15 T cell receptor beta chains were all obtained from the same sample, sequenced in a study of T cell repertoires in cytomegalovirus infection. Each CDR3 protein gets one entry after TCRdb re-called the reads with MiXCR. The sample has 40,000 to 60,000 distinct CDR3 sequences, 20% to 25% seen once. These receptors are not linked to any known antigen. The specimen comprised CD8+ T cells from cultured PBMCs, sampled from culture after CMV antigen stimulation. Receptors originate from a human donor in good health (CMV status not recorded). Some clones in this sample may be carry-over from other donors' samples.

This sequence joins TRBV28 and TRBJ1-5; D is perhaps TRBD1 (6 bases). Germline CDR1 is MDHEN and CDR2 is SYDVKM. The CDR3 spans 17 residues. Trimming pared 5 bases from V and 0 bases from J, leaving 17 bases between. CDR3 amino acids: CASSPGTTGYSNQPQHF. DNA for the CDR3: TGTGCCAGCAGTCCTGGGACAACCGGTTATAGCAATCAGCCCCAGCATTTT.

J is TRBJ1-1 and V is TRBV6-2 or TRBV6-3; D is possibly TRBD1 (5 bases). The CDR3 covers 17 residues. V lost 6 bases and J lost 1, with 21 bases in between. In germline, CDR1 is MNHEY, CDR2 SVGEGT. The CDR3 loop reads CASSADSLQEPNTEAFF. The CDR3 DNA follows: TGTGCCAGCAGCGCCGATTCATTACAGGAACCGAACACTGAAGCTTTCTTT.

The chain links TRBV7-9 to TRBJ1-2; TRBD1 matches at 9 bases. The CDR3 has 14 residues. Germline CDR1 and CDR2: SEHNR and FQNEAQ (reference sequence). J was trimmed by 4 bases and V by 3 bases; bases with no gene match: 3. The CDR3 coding sequence is TGTGCCAGCAGCTTGGGACAGGGAGGCTATGGCTACACCTTC. As protein: CASSLGQGGYGYTF.

The chain uses TRBV7-6 and TRBJ1-3; no reliable D call. Between the trimmed V and J ends, which lost 2 bases and 8 bases, there was a span of 19 bases. Germline V gene sequence: CDR1 SGHVS, CDR2 FNYEAQ. The CDR3 contains 16 residues. Here the CDR3 reads CASSLYEEGARDTIYF. In DNA, the CDR3 is TGTGCCAGCAGCTTATATGAGGAGGGAGCCCGAGACACCATATATTTT.

This clonotype has only a few counts. CDR3 sequence (DNA): TGTGCCAGCAGCACCGAACAGGGGGCAAGAGGCAAAAACATTCAGTACTTC. Amino acid sequence: CASSTEQGARGKNIQYF. V is TRBV7-8 and J is TRBJ2-4, with 9 bases that match TRBD1. The ends lost 5 bases at V and 3 bases at J; junction bases unmatched: 11. This CDR3 spans 17 amino acids. The germline V gene encodes CDR1 SGHVS and CDR2 FQNEAQ.

This clonotype was seen many times. This sequence joins TRBV7-9 and TRBJ1-1, with D perhaps TRBD1 (5 bases). This CDR3 region has 14 residues. Looked up from germline, CDR1 is SEHNR and CDR2 is FQNEAQ (reference sequence). V lost 5 bases and J 1 base, leaving 11 bases between the germline ends. CDR3 sequence: CASSLGQGNTEAFF. The CDR3 DNA reads as TGTGCCAGCAGCCTAGGCCAGGGGAACACTGAAGCTTTCTTT.

This clonotype turned up a few times. This chain joins TRBV19 and TRBJ2-1; D remains unclear. Germline CDR1 reads LNHDA; CDR2 reads SQIVND (reference sequence). The CDR3 runs 12 residues. V lost 3 bases and J lost 10, with 10 bases in between. The CDR3, as DNA: TGTGCCAGTAGTATGGGATTTATAGAGCAGTTCTTC. It specifies CASSMGFIEQFF.

CDR3 DNA: TGTGCCAGCAGTCCTCGCGACATCCTCCTTTTCGAGCAGTACTTC. Translated: CASSPRDILLFEQYF. V and J are TRBV6-8 and TRBJ2-7; D not resolved. The CDR3 totals 15 residues. Germline loops: CDR1 MNHGY, CDR2 SAAAGT. Trimming cost V 5 bases and J 6 bases, with 20 bases left between them.

This clonotype was seen a few times. This chain connects TRBV7-8 to TRBJ2-1; 7 positions match TRBD1. The J segment lost 3 bases and the V segment lost 5 bases, leaving 7 bases of the junction unmatched. The CDR3 is 15 amino acids. CDR1 SGHVS and CDR2 FQNEAQ come from the germline V gene. The CDR3 region has the DNA TGTGCCAGCAGCGCCCGACAGGGTCTCTACAATGAGCAGTTCTTC. This sequence encodes CASSARQGLYNEQFF.

The chain recombines TRBV4-1 with TRBJ2-3; possible D gene TRBD2, 6 bases. This CDR3 has 15 amino acids. V dropped 4 bases and J dropped 2 bases, with 13 bases sitting between them. Germline-derived CDR1 and CDR2 are MGHRA and YSYEKL. The CDR3 DNA follows: TGCGCCAGCAGCCGTGGTAGCGGTTACACAGATACGCAGTATTTT. It codes for CASSRGSGYTDTQYF.

This chain uses TRBV7-7 with TRBJ1-1, with D hard to call. Trimming took off 5 bases at V and 3 bases at J, with 10 bases between the two ends. CDR1 is SSHAT, CDR2 FNYEAQ, per germline (reference sequence). The CDR3 runs to 13 residues. The CDR3 reads CASSATDYTEAFF. CDR3 sequence (DNA): TGTGCCAGCAGCGCGACCGATTACACTGAAGCTTTCTTT.

This rearrangement joins TRBV6-2 or TRBV6-3 to TRBJ2-7; D might be TRBD2 (5 bases). V shed 2 bases and J shed 3 bases, with 11 bases lying between them. Germline V gene lookup returns CDR1 MNHEY and CDR2 SVGEGT. The CDR3 totals 14 residues. CDR3 sequence: CASSYPTTHYEQYF. The CDR3 coding sequence is TGTGCCAGCAGTTACCCGACTACCCACTACGAGCAGTACTTC.

This clonotype was seen only a few times. CDR3 loop: CASHDLTAPNYGYTF. DNA of the CDR3: TGTGCCAGCCACGATCTTACAGCTCCAAACTATGGCTACACCTTC. The chain combines TRBV7-9 with TRBJ1-2; unclear D gene. This CDR3 is built from 15 residues. Germline CDR1 SEHNR, CDR2 FQNEAQ (reference sequence). The germline V and J ends were trimmed by 8 bases and 2 bases, with 18 bases remaining between them.

This clonotype was detected only a few times. The chain employs TRBV12-3 or TRBV12-4 and TRBJ2-5, with 7 bases aligning to TRBD1. J was trimmed by 5 bases and V by 7 bases; bases with no gene match: 7. The CDR3 contains 13 residues. The chain's CDR3 is CASTPTGSETQYF. CDR3 in DNA: TGTGCCAGCACACCGACAGGGAGCGAGACCCAGTACTTC.

This clonotype was counted only a few times. The chain employs TRBV12-3 or TRBV12-4 and TRBJ1-2; TRBD1 is a possible D gene (6 bases). V lost 5 bases and J lost 8, with 18 bases in between. The CDR3 has 14 residues. CDR3 in DNA: TGTGCCAGCAGTGCCCCCAACGGGGGCCGAGGCTACACCTTC. It translates to CASSAPNGGRGYTF.